A single sample is the source of the 27 T cell receptor beta chains below, sequenced in a study of shared clonotypes between healthy human individuals. Produced via immunoSEQ multiplex PCR; TCRdb's table is partial and in-frame only. The sample contains 2 million to 2.5 million clones, 85% to 95% of which appear only once. The source material was naive CD4+ T cells from PBMCs. Subset defined: CD45RA+ positively selected. The receptors shown here come from a man aged 18 to 30 in good health. Some clones in this sample may be carry-over from other donors' samples.

V gene TRBV7-9 combines with J gene TRBJ2-7; tentative D call: TRBD1 (5 bases). V was cut by 4 bases and J by 0 bases, with 16 bases left in between. Germline V gene lookup returns CDR1 SEHNR and CDR2 FQNEAQ (reference sequence). CDR3 length equals 16 residues. CDR3 residues: CASSSPGQRGSYEQYF. The CDR3 DNA sequence: TGTGCCAGCAGCTCACCGGGCCAAAGGGGCTCCTACGAGCAGTACTTC.

The chain combines TRBV7-2 with TRBJ2-7, with TRBD2 matching 10 bases. The length of the CDR3 is 17 residues. Unmatched junction bases numbered 12, after V lost 4 bases and J lost 3 bases. The germline CDR1 and CDR2 sequences are SGHTA and FQGNSA. The CDR3 reads CASSSRGSASGGYEQYF. The CDR3 DNA follows: TGTGCCAGCAGCTCCCGCGGTTCGGCTAGCGGGGGCTACGAGCAGTACTTC.

The genes are TRBV4-2 and TRBJ2-7; 9 positions agree with TRBD2. Germline lookup yields CDR1 LGHNA and CDR2 YNFKEQ. This CDR3 spans 17 amino acids. Losses at the gene ends were 0 bases for V and 6 bases for J; bases not matched to a gene: 12. CDR3 nucleotides: TGTGCCAGCAGCCAAGAGGTTAGCGGGAGTGGTCGGGTCGAGCAGTACTTC. Protein: CASSQEVSGSGRVEQYF.

The chain employs TRBV7-3 and TRBJ2-1; D is perhaps TRBD1 or TRBD2 (5 bases each). The CDR3 totals 15 residues. Trimming removed 5 bases from V and 8 bases from J, with 19 bases in between. In germline, CDR1 is SGHTA, CDR2 FQGTGA. The CDR3 is CASSQTPGAGYEQFF. CDR3 DNA: TGTGCCAGCAGCCAAACCCCCGGGGCAGGATATGAGCAGTTCTTC.

The chain employs TRBV23-1 and TRBJ2-5; D gene ambiguous. TRBV23-1 is reported as an ORF; its role is uncertain. Trimming shortened V by 1 base and J by 0 bases, and 15 bases separated the two germline ends. CDR3 length equals 17 residues. The CDR3 region is CASSQLAETWYQETQYF. CDR3 nucleotide sequence: TGCGCCAGCAGTCAATTGGCGGAGACTTGGTACCAAGAGACCCAGTACTTC.

The chain combines TRBV7-2 with TRBJ1-2; weak D call: TRBD1 (6 bases). Per germline, CDR1 SGHTA and CDR2 FQGNSA. The V end was cut by 5 bases, the J end by 8 bases, with 21 bases between. This CDR3 comprises 15 residues. CDR3: CASSPFFAGELGYTF. The CDR3 DNA sequence: TGTGCCAGCAGCCCCTTTTTTGCAGGGGAACTGGGCTACACCTTC. Full variable domain (missing parts from reference TRBV7-2 and TRBJ1-2): GAGVSQSPSNKVTEKGKDVELRCDPISGHTALYWYRQSLGQGLEFLIYFQGNSAPDKSGLPSDRFSAERTGGSVSTLTIQRTQQEDSAVYLCASSPFFAGELGYTFGSGTRLTVV.

The V gene is TRBV30, the J gene TRBJ1-5; D ambiguous. The CDR3 is 13 residues long. The germline gives CDR1 GTSNPN, CDR2 SVGIG (reference sequence). V was cut by 0 bases and J by 3 bases, with 6 bases left in between. CDR3 bases: TGTGCCTGGAGTGTTGGTTTCAATCAGCCCCAGCATTTT. Amino acid sequence: CAWSVGFNQPQHF.

The CDR3 loop is CASSYSEGDQPQHF. For the CDR3, the DNA is TGTGCCAGCAGTTACTCGGAAGGCGATCAGCCCCAGCATTTT. The V call is TRBV6-5, the J call TRBJ1-5; D ambiguous. The germline V gene has CDR1 MNHEY and CDR2 SVGAGI. The V and J ends lost 0 bases and 5 bases respectively, with 8 bases between them. The CDR3 is made up of 14 amino acids.

The V and J genes are TRBV6-6 and TRBJ2-5; D is ambiguous. The ends were cut back, 0 bases at V and 0 bases at J, with 8 bases in the middle. Germline loops: CDR1 MNHNY, CDR2 SVGAGI (reference sequence). This CDR3 contains 15 residues. The CDR3 nucleotides read TGTGCCAGCAGTTACTCGCTTGGCTACCAAGAGACCCAGTACTTC. This codes for CASSYSLGYQETQYF.

The chain carries TRBV29-1 and TRBJ1-2; TRBD1 matches at 10 bases. J gave up 3 bases and V 6 bases, and 7 bases lay outside the gene matches. CDR3 length: 14 amino acids. CDR1 and CDR2 (germline): SQVTM, ANQGSEA. CDR3 in amino acids: CSVGGQGEHYGYTF. CDR3 DNA sequence: TGCAGCGTCGGAGGACAGGGGGAACACTATGGCTACACCTTC.

This clone came up once. The chain uses TRBV2 and TRBJ2-2; 7 positions match TRBD2. The CDR3 is 13 amino acids. V shed 8 bases and J 8 bases; nucleotides not matched to a gene: 8. Germline CDR1 is SNHLY and CDR2 is FYNNEI. The CDR3 region is CASARAGVGELFF. The CDR3 bases are TGTGCCAGCGCCCGGGCGGGAGTAGGGGAGCTGTTTTTT. Full variable domain (missing parts from reference TRBV2 and TRBJ2-2): EPEVTQTPSHQVTQMGQEVILRCVPISNHLYFYWYRQILGQKVEFLVSFYNNEISEKSEIFDDQFSVERPDGSNFTLKIRSTKLEDSAMYFCASARAGVGELFFGEGSRLTVL.

The chain employs TRBV14 and TRBJ2-1, with 7 bases identical to TRBD2. V dropped 0 bases and J dropped 4; count of bases not matched to a gene: 6. Germline CDR1 and CDR2: SGHDN and FVKESK. The CDR3 contains 16 residues. The chain's CDR3 is CASSQDVAGAYNEQFF. The CDR3 DNA reads as TGTGCCAGCAGCCAAGATGTCGCGGGAGCGTACAATGAGCAGTTCTTC.

The CDR3 protein is CASSRGGAEASGQYF. CDR3 in DNA: TGTGCCAGCAGCCGAGGCGGGGCGGAAGCTAGCGGGCAGTACTTC. The chain combines TRBV28 with TRBJ2-7; TRBD2 matches at 7 bases. CDR1 is MDHEN and CDR2 is SYDVKM in the germline V gene. This CDR3 is built from 15 residues. The junction had 17 bases not matched to a gene; V was cut back by 6 bases and J by 9 bases.

The chain uses TRBV7-3 and TRBJ2-1, with 13 bases that match TRBD2. Losses at the gene ends were 0 bases for V and 13 bases for J; bases not matched to a gene: 3. The germline V gene encodes CDR1 SGHTA and CDR2 FQGTGA. CDR3 length: 14 residues. CDR3 amino acids: CASSLTRTSGSQFF. The CDR3 DNA reads as TGTGCCAGCAGCTTAACCCGGACTAGCGGGAGTCAGTTCTTC. The entire variable domain, with the rest obtained from reference TRBV7-3 and TRBJ2-1, is as follows: GAGVSQTPSNKVTEKGKYVELRCDPISGHTALYWYRQSLGQGPEFLIYFQGTGAADDSGLPNDRFFAVRPEGSVSTLKIQRTERGDSAVYLCASSLTRTSGSQFFGPGTRLTVL.

The V and J genes are TRBV18 and TRBJ2-5, with unresolved D. Trimming took 0 bases from V and 1 from J, leaving 9 bases between them. The germline CDR1 and CDR2 sequences are KGHSH and LQKENI. This CDR3 is 15 amino acids long. CDR3 nucleotide sequence: TGTGCCAGCTCACCACCTTCGCTGATCCAAGAGACCCAGTACTTC. Translation: CASSPPSLIQETQYF.

The V and J genes are TRBV7-8 and TRBJ1-1; 9 bases align to TRBD1. The germline V gene encodes CDR1 SGHVS and CDR2 FQNEAQ. The CDR3 is 17 amino acids. V lost 5 bases to trimming and J lost 11 bases; unmatched junction nucleotides: 21. In DNA, the CDR3 is TGTGCCAGCAGCCCGGGGGGGACAGGGTTAAAAGATGTCAGGGCTTTCTTT. Translated, it gives CASSPGGTGLKDVRAFF.

The rearrangement uses TRBV19 and TRBJ2-2, with 7 bases that match TRBD2. Germline V lookup: CDR1 LNHDA, CDR2 SQIVND (reference sequence). Losses at the gene ends were 3 bases for V and 7 bases for J; bases not matched to a gene: 8. This CDR3 region has 15 residues. The CDR3 loop is CASSIRGGPLGELFF. As DNA, the CDR3 is TGTGCCAGTAGTATCCGGGGAGGGCCCCTCGGGGAGCTGTTTTTT.

The V call is TRBV7-9, the J call TRBJ1-2, with 7 nucleotides matching TRBD1. Germline V CDR1 and CDR2: SEHNR, FQNEAQ (reference sequence). The CDR3 covers 14 residues. With V trimmed by 5 bases and J by 4 bases, 7 bases remained unmatched. The CDR3: CASSRTGGAYGYTF. DNA of the CDR3: TGTGCCAGCAGCCGGACAGGAGGGGCCTATGGCTACACCTTC.

The chain employs TRBV7-3 and TRBJ2-2, with 8 positions matching TRBD2. V was clipped by 2 bases and J by 1 base; unmatched bases: 18. From germline, CDR1 is SGHTA and CDR2 FQGTGA. This CDR3 region has 21 residues. CDR3 in DNA: TGTGCCAGCAGCTTATCGGGGCTGGTGGGGCTGGGACTAGAGAACACCGGGGAGCTGTTTTTT. It codes for CASSLSGLVGLGLENTGELFF.

Concerning this clone itself: Different DNA sequences within this sample yield the same CDR3. Written as DNA, the CDR3 is TGCGCCAGCAGCGCCAGTGGTTCTGGGGCCAACGTCCTGACTTTC. This codes for CASSASGSGANVLTF. This chain links TRBV5-1 with TRBJ2-6; no definite D call. The V gene lost 4 bases and the J gene lost 1 base, with 9 bases spanning the gap. The length of the CDR3 is 15 residues. Germline assignment: CDR1 SGHRS and CDR2 YFSETQ.

This rearrangement joins TRBV6-1 to TRBJ1-2; 7 bases match TRBD1. CDR1 is MNHNS and CDR2 is SASEGT in the germline V gene. V dropped 7 bases and J dropped 4; count of bases not matched to a gene: 12. This CDR3 is built from 15 residues. The CDR3 loop is CASNDLRGPSYGYTF. The CDR3 DNA sequence: TGTGCCAGCAACGACTTAAGGGGGCCCAGCTATGGCTACACCTTC.

The genes are TRBV2 and TRBJ2-4; maybe TRBD1 (6 bases). V dropped 8 bases and J dropped 0 bases, with 8 bases sitting between them. This CDR3 region has 13 residues. Germline-derived CDR1 and CDR2 are SNHLY and FYNNEI. The CDR3 sequence is CASQGIAKNIQYF. The CDR3 DNA follows: TGTGCCAGCCAGGGGATAGCCAAAAACATTCAGTACTTC.

The J gene is TRBJ2-3, the V gene TRBV19, with D possibly matching TRBD2 (5 bases). From germline, CDR1 is LNHDA and CDR2 SQIVND (reference sequence). With 3 bases removed from V and 5 bases from J, the gap between germline ends came to 12 bases. The CDR3 extends over 14 amino acids. As DNA, the CDR3 is TGTGCCAGTAGTATTCGGGGTTCAGGAGATACGCAGTATTTT. Translating gives CASSIRGSGDTQYF.

This clone was detected only once. The V and J genes are TRBV7-9 and TRBJ2-2; 7 nucleotides line up with TRBD2. Germline trimming cut 2 bases from V and 6 bases from J; bases unmatched to any gene: 6. The CDR3 has 15 amino acids. Germline loops: CDR1 SEHNR, CDR2 FQNEAQ (reference sequence). CDR3 sequence reads: CASSLRRGTPGELFF. The CDR3 bases are TGTGCCAGCAGCTTAAGGCGGGGGACCCCCGGGGAGCTGTTTTTT.

The rearrangement links TRBV28 to TRBJ2-7; D perhaps matches TRBD2 (6 bases). Trimming cost V 10 bases and J 0 bases, with 22 bases left between them. CDR1 and CDR2 (germline): MDHEN, SYDVKM. The CDR3 contains 16 residues. In DNA, the CDR3 is TGTGCCACCGGTAAAGTCCGCGGGGCTAGCTCCTACGAGCAGTACTTC. Translating it yields CATGKVRGASSYEQYF.

This clone was seen just once. The rearrangement links TRBV2 to TRBJ2-7; maybe TRBD1 (6 bases). Germline loops: CDR1 SNHLY, CDR2 FYNNEI. The CDR3 length is 15 residues. Trimming cost V 2 bases and J 2 bases, with 13 bases left between them. CDR3 nucleotide sequence: TGTGCCAGCAGTGAACACAGGGAGAAGGCCTACGAGCAGTACTTC. Translating gives CASSEHREKAYEQYF.

The chain employs TRBV7-2 and TRBJ2-2; TRBD1 agrees at 10 bases. The CDR3 is made up of 16 amino acids. With V trimmed by 6 bases and J by 0 bases, 4 bases remained unmatched. Germline CDR1 and CDR2: SGHTA and FQGNSA. The DNA for the CDR3 is TGTGCCAGCAGGACCGGACAGGGGGCGAACACCGGGGAGCTGTTTTTT. This gives the protein CASRTGQGANTGELFF.